What follows are 20 T cell receptor beta chains derived from one specimen sequenced in a study of CD4+ T cells in melanoma. Only in-frame clones appear in the TCRdb table, and some are missing; sequencing was by immunoSEQ multiplex PCR. The data contain around 100,000 clones, 92% of them singletons. Material for sequencing was peripheral blood. The receptors shown here come from a human donor with melanoma.

The rearrangement joins TRBV4-3 to TRBJ2-5; 7 nucleotides agree with TRBD1. CDR1 and CDR2 from the germline V gene are LGHNA and YSLEER. Trimming took 4 bases from V and 6 from J; bases not matched to a gene: 5. The CDR3 length is 13 residues. The CDR3 DNA reads as TGCGCCAGCAGCCGCGACAGGGAGCAGACCCAGTACTTC. Protein product: CASSRDREQTQYF.

J is TRBJ2-2 and V is TRBV29-1, with unresolved D. Between the trimmed V and J ends, which lost 4 bases and 1 base, there was a span of 10 bases. This CDR3 has 14 amino acids. Germline CDR1 and CDR2: SQVTM and ANQGSEA. Here the CDR3 reads CSVVGRLNTGELFF. The CDR3 DNA reads TGCAGCGTTGTGGGCAGGTTGAACACCGGGGAGCTGTTTTTT.

The chain links TRBV7-3 to TRBJ2-1; 8 nucleotides line up with TRBD2. This CDR3 has 15 residues. With V trimmed by 6 bases and J by 2 bases, 6 bases remained unmatched. CDR1 is SGHTA and CDR2 is FQGTGA in the germline V gene. The CDR3 DNA follows: TGTGCCAGCAGGCAAGCGGGGGTGGCCTACAATGAGCAGTTCTTC. Amino acids: CASRQAGVAYNEQFF.

This clone is a singleton in its sample. An end of the junction does not agree with germline; a read error may underlie this. J is TRBJ2-7 and V is TRBV28; the match to TRBD2 covers 8 bases. CDR3 size: 11 residues. The V gene's germline CDR1 is MDHEN and CDR2 SYDVKM. Here the CDR3 reads CASGGGYVQYF. The CDR3 DNA reads TGTGCCAGCGGCGGGGGGTACGTGCAGTACTTC.

This chain joins TRBV11-2 and TRBJ1-3, with D unclear. V was shortened by 6 bases and J by 0 bases, with 12 bases between the two germline ends. Germline CDR1 SGHAT, CDR2 FQNNGV. The CDR3 covers 15 residues. Written as DNA, the CDR3 is TGTGCCAGCAGTCTCAGCTCCCTCTCTGGAAACACCATATATTTT. Residues: CASSLSSLSGNTIYF.

The CDR3 here is CASSFLGGADTDTQYF. The CDR3 bases are TGTGCCAGCAGCTTCCTTGGGGGGGCGGACACAGATACGCAGTATTTT. This sequence joins TRBV7-8 and TRBJ2-3, with TRBD2 as a possible D gene (7 bases). In germline, CDR1 is SGHVS, CDR2 FQNEAQ. The germline V and J ends were trimmed by 3 bases and 2 bases, with 15 bases remaining between them. CDR3 length: 16 residues.

The CDR3 coding sequence is TGTGCCAGCAGCCAATTGCCAGGGGTGGAGACCCAGTACTTC. The encoded protein is CASSQLPGVETQYF. The genes are TRBV7-6 and TRBJ2-5, with D tentatively TRBD1 (6 bases). Trimming shortened V by 5 bases and J by 5 bases, and 15 bases separated the two germline ends. Germline CDR1 and CDR2: SGHVS and FNYEAQ. This CDR3 is built from 14 residues. The full variable domain, rest sourced from reference TRBV7-6 and TRBJ2-5, is GAGVSQSPRYKVTKRGQDVALRCDPISGHVSLYWYRQALGQGPEFLTYFNYEAQQDKSGLPNDRFSAERPEGSISTLTIQRTEQRDSAMYRCASSQLPGVETQYFGPGTRLLVL.

In its sample, this clone was seen once. The genes are TRBV5-6 and TRBJ1-3; D is unresolved. Germline V CDR1 and CDR2: SGHDT, YYEEEE. The CDR3 extends over 14 amino acids. Trimming stripped 0 bases from V and 0 bases from J, with 4 bases between. The CDR3 DNA follows: TGTGCCAGCAGCTTGGACATCTCTGGAAACACCATATATTTT. Residues: CASSLDISGNTIYF.

This chain connects TRBV9 to TRBJ2-2; D possibly corresponds to TRBD1 (7 bases). The CDR3 has 16 amino acids. V was clipped by 0 bases and J by 5 bases, with 14 bases between them. Germline loops: CDR1 SGDLS, CDR2 YYNGEE. The CDR3 sequence is CASSVEGQGGTGELFF. The CDR3 DNA reads TGTGCCAGCAGCGTAGAGGGTCAGGGGGGAACCGGGGAGCTGTTTTTT.

V and J are TRBV4-3 and TRBJ1-2; 8 nucleotides line up with TRBD1. The V and J ends lost 6 bases and 4 bases, in that order; junction bases with no gene match: 10. Germline CDR1 is LGHNA and CDR2 is YSLEER. The CDR3 spans 15 residues. CDR3 residues: CASSRTGSAGYGYTF. The CDR3 DNA reads as TGCGCCAGCAGTCGGACAGGGTCTGCGGGCTATGGCTACACCTTC.

This clone was detected once. V usage is TRBV7-8 and J usage is TRBJ1-2; D is uncertain. The germline V and J ends were trimmed by 5 bases and 1 base, with 17 bases remaining between them. Germline V gene data show CDR1 as SGHVS and CDR2 as FQNEAQ. This CDR3 is built from 16 residues. Here the CDR3 DNA reads TGTGCCAGCAGCGTCGAGCGTATACAGTATAACTATGGCTACACCTTC. It codes for CASSVERIQYNYGYTF.

The V and J genes are TRBV29-1 and TRBJ1-4; a weak D match, TRBD1 (5 bases). Germline assignment: CDR1 SQVTM and CDR2 ANQGSEA. This CDR3 has 14 residues. V lost 4 bases, J lost 12 bases, and 21 bases lay in between. CDR3 amino acids: CSVGSGSEFVELFF. The CDR3 DNA reads as TGCAGCGTTGGGTCAGGGAGTGAGTTCGTAGAACTGTTTTTT.

This CDR3 reads CASSHSSYAEAFF. The CDR3 bases are TGTGCCAGCAGCCATTCGTCTTATGCTGAAGCTTTCTTT. The V call is TRBV14, the J call TRBJ1-1, with D uncertain. This CDR3 contains 13 residues. With 3 bases removed from V and 6 bases from J, the gap between germline ends came to 11 bases. Germline V gene lookup returns CDR1 SGHDN and CDR2 FVKESK.

In nucleotides, the CDR3 is TGTGCCAGCAGCCCCTTGACTAGTAAAAACACAGATACGCAGTATTTT. Its protein is CASSPLTSKNTDTQYF. This chain uses TRBV4-2 with TRBJ2-3; possible D gene TRBD2, 6 bases. Germline V CDR1 and CDR2: LGHNA, YNFKEQ. CDR3 length: 16 amino acids. V lost 4 bases to trimming and J lost 2 bases, with 16 bases between them.

The chain combines TRBV5-4 with TRBJ1-3; possibly TRBD1 for D (5 bases). The CDR3 is made up of 15 amino acids. V shed 0 bases and J shed 0 bases, with 7 bases lying between them. The germline CDR1 and CDR2 sequences are SGHNT and YYREEE (reference sequence). CDR3 protein: CASSLGGSSGNTIYF. The CDR3 DNA reads as TGTGCCAGCAGCTTGGGGGGGAGCTCTGGAAACACCATATATTTT.

The V and J genes are TRBV2 and TRBJ1-5; 7 bases are shared with TRBD1. The germline V gene encodes CDR1 SNHLY and CDR2 FYNNEI. J gave up 2 bases and V 5 bases, and 6 bases lay outside the gene matches. The CDR3 is 15 amino acids. CDR3 protein: CASSTNRGGNQPQHF. The DNA of the CDR3 is TGTGCCAGCAGTACCAACAGGGGCGGCAATCAGCCCCAGCATTTT.

The J gene is TRBJ2-1, the V gene TRBV7-2, with unresolved D. The CDR3 runs 15 residues. With 1 base removed from V and 3 bases from J, the gap between germline ends came to 10 bases. Germline V lookup: CDR1 SGHTA, CDR2 FQGNSA. The chain's CDR3 is CASSLGSSVYNEQFF. The CDR3 DNA is TGTGCCAGCAGCTTAGGTTCCAGCGTCTACAATGAGCAGTTCTTC.

V is TRBV19 and J is TRBJ1-1, with D perhaps TRBD1 (5 bases). Germline assignment: CDR1 LNHDA and CDR2 SQIVND (reference sequence). V shed 5 bases and J shed 1 base, with 11 bases lying between them. CDR3 length equals 14 residues. CDR3 amino acids: CASSPRRGNTEAFF. The CDR3 DNA reads TGTGCCAGTAGTCCCCGGAGGGGGAACACTGAAGCTTTCTTT.

This chain's CDR3 is CATSTQGTQGREKLFF. CDR3 bases: TGTGCCACCAGCACCCAAGGAACTCAGGGGAGAGAAAAACTGTTTTTT. The V gene is TRBV15, the J gene TRBJ1-4; a weak D match, TRBD1 (6 bases). The V end was cut by 4 bases, the J end by 8 bases, with 20 bases between. Germline lookup yields CDR1 LNHNV and CDR2 YYDKDF (reference sequence). The CDR3 runs 16 residues.

The gene calls are TRBV19 and TRBJ1-4; weak D call: TRBD1 (5 bases). The germline V gene has CDR1 LNHDA and CDR2 SQIVND (reference sequence). CDR3 size: 14 residues. The V end was cut by 4 bases, the J end by 5 bases, with 11 bases between. The CDR3: CASSTRDGNEKLFF. The CDR3 nucleotides read TGTGCCAGTAGTACCCGGGACGGGAATGAAAAACTGTTTTTT.